This T cell receptor beta chain stems from a study of T cell responses to AZD1222 COVID-19 vaccine. Sequencing was performed with immunoSEQ multiplex PCR; in TCRdb, only in-frame clones are kept and a portion is missing. The sample consists of 130,000 or so clones, more than 80% of them appearing once. The receptor was derived from an adult in good health. Sequencing was performed on peripheral blood, taken on day 0 of MenACWY control vaccination.

CDR3 amino acids: CASSATARGESEQFF. The DNA for the CDR3 is TGTGCCAGCAGCGCCACGGCCAGGGGGGAGAGTGAGCAGTTCTTC. The chain is built from TRBV9 and TRBJ2-1; D possibly corresponds to TRBD1 (7 bases). Trimming removed 3 bases from V and 9 bases from J, with 19 bases in between. The CDR3 is 15 amino acids. The germline V gene has CDR1 SGDLS and CDR2 YYNGEE.